This T cell receptor (beta chain) was sequenced for a study of CDR3 diversity in severe acne. In TCRdb, the PCR reads were re-called with MiXCR into one record per CDR3 protein. The profile covers more than 85,000 distinct CDR3 sequences, with under 55% appearing a single time and more than 9% taken by the ten largest. This clonotype was detected ten times or more. This TCR came from a male donor with severe acne vulgaris. Sequencing input: blood.

The DNA for the CDR3 is TGTGCCACCAGTGACGGACAGGGGATCGGAAACTATGGCTACACCTTC. Translating gives CATSDGQGIGNYGYTF. This chain connects TRBV24-1 to TRBJ1-2, with TRBD1 identical over 9 bases. The CDR3 runs 16 residues. Germline CDR1 is KGHDR and CDR2 is SFDVKD. The junction had 7 bases not matched to a gene; V was cut back by 4 bases and J by 2 bases.